The 5 T cell receptor beta chains reported below all come from one sample, sequenced in a study of blood T cell repertoires in COVID-19. Sequencing was performed with immunoSEQ multiplex PCR; in TCRdb, only in-frame clones are kept and a portion is missing. Seen here are some 19,000 clones, 75% to 85% observed once, and the top ten hold roughly 11%. The sample taken for sequencing was peripheral blood. The source of these receptors is an elderly man with acute or convalescent COVID-19.

V and J are TRBV6-6 and TRBJ2-7; a possible D gene is TRBD1 (6 bases). The germline V gene has CDR1 MNHNY and CDR2 SVGAGI (reference sequence). The CDR3 has 15 residues. Trimming pared 6 bases from V and 7 bases from J, leaving 22 bases between. CDR3 sequence: CASSAGQSIFSEQYF. The CDR3, as DNA: TGTGCCAGCAGCGCCGGACAGTCTATTTTCTCGGAGCAGTACTTC.

The chain joins TRBV7-3 to TRBJ2-1, with a tentative D call TRBD1 (6 bases). Germline V gene data show CDR1 as SGHTA and CDR2 as FQGTGA. V shed 5 bases and J shed 2 bases, with 13 bases lying between them. The CDR3 is made up of 15 amino acids. CDR3 DNA sequence: TGTGCCAGCAGCCCGTCGACAGGTACCTACAATGAGCAGTTCTTC. Translating it yields CASSPSTGTYNEQFF. Complete variable domain (other parts from reference TRBV7-3 and TRBJ2-1): GAGVSQTPSNKVTEKGKYVELRCDPISGHTALYWYRQSLGQGPEFLIYFQGTGAADDSGLPNDRFFAVRPEGSVSTLKIQRTERGDSAVYLCASSPSTGTYNEQFFGPGTRLTVL.

The chain uses TRBV7-9 and TRBJ2-2; D uncertain. Trimming took off 1 base at V and 4 bases at J, with 7 bases between the two ends. Germline V CDR1 and CDR2: SEHNR, FQNEAQ (reference sequence). The CDR3 consists of 14 residues. The CDR3 loop is CASSLDGITGELFF. In DNA form, the CDR3 reads TGTGCCAGCAGCTTAGACGGTATCACCGGGGAGCTGTTTTTT.

The chain recombines TRBV19 with TRBJ2-1, with TRBD2 matching 7 bases. Trimming took 9 bases from V and 0 from J; bases not matched to a gene: 8. The length of the CDR3 is 15 residues. The germline V gene encodes CDR1 LNHDA and CDR2 SQIVND (reference sequence). CDR3 sequence reads: CASTSGASSYNEQFF. The CDR3 nucleotides are TGTGCCAGCACGAGCGGGGCTAGCTCCTACAATGAGCAGTTCTTC.

J is TRBJ1-1 and V is TRBV27; weak D call: TRBD1 (5 bases). The CDR3 covers 12 residues. Germline CDR1 reads MNHEY; CDR2 reads SMNVEV (reference sequence). V was clipped by 9 bases and J by 1 base, with 9 bases between them. The CDR3 sequence is CARETGNTEAFF. CDR3 DNA sequence: TGTGCCAGAGAAACAGGGAACACTGAAGCTTTCTTT.